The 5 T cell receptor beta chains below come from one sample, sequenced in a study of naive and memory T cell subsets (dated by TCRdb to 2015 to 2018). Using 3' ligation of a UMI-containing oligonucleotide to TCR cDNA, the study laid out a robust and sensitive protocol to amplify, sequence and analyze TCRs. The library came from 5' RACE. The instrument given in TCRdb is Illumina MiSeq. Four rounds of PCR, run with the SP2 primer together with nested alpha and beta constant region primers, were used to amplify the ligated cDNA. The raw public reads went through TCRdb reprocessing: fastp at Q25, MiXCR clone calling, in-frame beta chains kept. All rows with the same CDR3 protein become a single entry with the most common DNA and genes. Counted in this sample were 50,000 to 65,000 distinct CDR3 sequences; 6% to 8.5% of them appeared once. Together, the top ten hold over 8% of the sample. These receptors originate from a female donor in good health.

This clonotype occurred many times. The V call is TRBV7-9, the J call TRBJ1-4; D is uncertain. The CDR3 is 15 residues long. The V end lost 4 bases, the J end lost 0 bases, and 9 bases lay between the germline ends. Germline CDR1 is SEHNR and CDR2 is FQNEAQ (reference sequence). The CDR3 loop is CASSSKRATNEKLFF. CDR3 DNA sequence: TGTGCCAGCAGCTCGAAGAGAGCAACTAATGAAAAACTGTTTTTT. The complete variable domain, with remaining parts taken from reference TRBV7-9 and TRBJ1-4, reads DTGVSQNPRHKITKRGQNVTFRCDPISEHNRLYWYRQTLGQGPEFLTYFQNEAQLEKSRLLSDRFSAERPKGSFSTLEIQRTEQGDSAMYLCASSSKRATNEKLFFGSGTQLSVL.

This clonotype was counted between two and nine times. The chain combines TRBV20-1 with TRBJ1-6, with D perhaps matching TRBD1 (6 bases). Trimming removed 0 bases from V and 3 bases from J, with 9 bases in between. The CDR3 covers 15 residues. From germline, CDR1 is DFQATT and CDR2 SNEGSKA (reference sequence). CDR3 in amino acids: CSAREGGIYNSPLHF. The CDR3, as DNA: TGCAGTGCTAGAGAGGGGGGCATCTATAATTCACCCCTCCACTTT.

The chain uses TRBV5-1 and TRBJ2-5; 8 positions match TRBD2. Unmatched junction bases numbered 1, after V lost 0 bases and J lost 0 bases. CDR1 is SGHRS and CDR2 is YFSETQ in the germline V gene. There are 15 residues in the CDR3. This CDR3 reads CASSLVAGNQETQYF. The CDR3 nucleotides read TGCGCCAGCAGCTTGGTAGCGGGGAACCAAGAGACCCAGTACTTC. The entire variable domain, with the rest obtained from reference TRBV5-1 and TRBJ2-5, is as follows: KAGVTQTPRYLIKTRGQQVTLSCSPISGHRSVSWYQQTPGQGLQFLFEYFSETQRNKGNFPGRFSGRQFSNSRSEMNVSTLELGDSALYLCASSLVAGNQETQYFGPGTRLLVL.

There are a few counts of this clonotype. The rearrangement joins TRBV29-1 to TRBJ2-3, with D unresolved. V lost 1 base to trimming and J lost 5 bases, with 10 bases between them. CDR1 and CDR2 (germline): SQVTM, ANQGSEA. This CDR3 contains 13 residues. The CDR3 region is CSVEGPAVDTQYF. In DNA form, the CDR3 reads TGCAGCGTTGAAGGCCCTGCAGTAGATACGCAGTATTTT.

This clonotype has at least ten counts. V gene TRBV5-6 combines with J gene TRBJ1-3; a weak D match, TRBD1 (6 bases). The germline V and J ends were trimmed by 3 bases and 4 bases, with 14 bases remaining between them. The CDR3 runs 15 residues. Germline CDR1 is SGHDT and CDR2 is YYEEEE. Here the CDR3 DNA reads TGTGCCAGCAGCTCAGGGGATACGAGCGGAAACACCATATATTTT. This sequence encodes CASSSGDTSGNTIYF.